Sequencing of this T cell receptor (beta chain) was carried out in a study of esophageal squamous cell carcinoma under preoperative chemotherapy. Study-level background: Both tumor-infiltrating lymphocytes and peripheral blood T cells had their TCR repertoires profiled. Regarding the study as a whole: Peripheral T cells showed a significant TCR diversity increase after chemotherapy, unlike tumor-infiltrating lymphocytes. After treatment, tumor-infiltrating lymphocytes apparently came partly from blood T cells.

TCRdb fed the PCR reads into MiXCR, producing one record per CDR3 protein. The sample shows about 16,000 distinct CDR3 sequences, more than 45% of them seen only once. This clonotype has at least ten counts. Antigen unknown. Germline V CDR1 and CDR2: SGHAT, FQNNGV. V lost 5 bases, J lost 0 bases, and 13 bases lay in between. CDR3 length: 15 amino acids. Documented time point: before preoperative PTX-NDP chemotherapy. Before surgery, patients were given preoperative paclitaxel-nedaplatin chemotherapy. The specimen was taken from a patient given preoperative chemotherapy. This receptor was identified in a human donor with esophageal squamous cell carcinoma. The donor label of this sample is uncertain. The chain carries TRBV11-2 and TRBJ2-5; D uncertain. CDR3 nucleotide sequence: TGTGCCAGCAGCACCTTAACAGAATACCAAGAGACCCAGTACTTC. Amino acid sequence: CASSTLTEYQETQYF.